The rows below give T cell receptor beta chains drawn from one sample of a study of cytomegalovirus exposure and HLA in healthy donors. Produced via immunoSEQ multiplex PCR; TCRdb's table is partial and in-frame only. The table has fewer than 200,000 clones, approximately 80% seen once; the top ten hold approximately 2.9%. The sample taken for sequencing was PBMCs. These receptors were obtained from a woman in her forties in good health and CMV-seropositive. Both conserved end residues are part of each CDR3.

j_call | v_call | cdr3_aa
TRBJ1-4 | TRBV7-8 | CASRDYRGGLFF
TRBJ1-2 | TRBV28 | CASSAPWTDNYGYTF
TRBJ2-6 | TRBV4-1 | CASSQVSSAYSGANVLTF
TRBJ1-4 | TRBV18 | CASSPGRDNEKLFF
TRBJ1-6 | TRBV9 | CASSVVGQGVSPLHF
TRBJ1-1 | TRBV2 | CASSRLLGNTEAFF
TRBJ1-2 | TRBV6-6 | CASSKNIGGGTNGYTF
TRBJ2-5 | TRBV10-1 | CASSRRLAGPETQYF
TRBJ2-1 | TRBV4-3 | CASSQEGGSGSSSYNEQFF
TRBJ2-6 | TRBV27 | CASSFRTGGADGANVLTF
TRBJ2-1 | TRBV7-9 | CSSSLGLAGKGEQFF
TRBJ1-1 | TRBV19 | CASTRNTEAFF
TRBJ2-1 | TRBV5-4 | CASRLGTGRDEQFF
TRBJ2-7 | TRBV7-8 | CASGGILTYEQYF
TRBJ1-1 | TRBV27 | CASRTGSELEAFF
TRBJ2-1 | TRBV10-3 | CAISESGGGGGYNEQFF
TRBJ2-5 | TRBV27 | CASSAGGRETQYF
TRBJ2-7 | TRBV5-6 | CASSEGQAYEQYF
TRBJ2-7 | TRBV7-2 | CASSSRESSGSSYEQYF
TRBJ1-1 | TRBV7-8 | CASGPQGLTTEAFF
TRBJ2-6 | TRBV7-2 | CASSLFEGTSSGANVLTF
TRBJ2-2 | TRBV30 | CACYRNTGELFF
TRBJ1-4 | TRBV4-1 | CASSHPGEKLFF
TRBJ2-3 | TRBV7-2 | CASSLMGAEADTQYF
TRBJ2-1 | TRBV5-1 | CASSRWDAGLRSSNEQFF
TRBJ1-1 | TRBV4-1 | CASSQVGGTEAFF
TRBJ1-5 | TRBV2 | CASSGYRGQPQHF
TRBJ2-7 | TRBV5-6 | CASSLVQGEQYF
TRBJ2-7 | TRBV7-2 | CASSLEGLASREQYF
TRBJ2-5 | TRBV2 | CASSQDGIETQYF
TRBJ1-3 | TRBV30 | CAWKPAGGNTIYF
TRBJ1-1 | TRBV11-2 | CASSSTLGTGNTEAFF
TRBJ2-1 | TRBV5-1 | CASSWTSGINNEQFF
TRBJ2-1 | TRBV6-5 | CASRLGLANEQFF
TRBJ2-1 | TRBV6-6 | CASSYLAGGLNEQFF
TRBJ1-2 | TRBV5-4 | CASSLAGGAGGYTF
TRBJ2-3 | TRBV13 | CASSLAAGITDTQYF
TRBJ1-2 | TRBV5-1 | CASSPDSNYGYTF
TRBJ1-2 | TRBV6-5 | CASSYQAGGYGYTF
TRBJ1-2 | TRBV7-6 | CASSLGGGYGYTF
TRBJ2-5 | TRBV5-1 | CASSPEVKETQYF
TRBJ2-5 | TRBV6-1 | CASSPSGGAQETQYF
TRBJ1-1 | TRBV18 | CASSPPGATVRGTEAFF
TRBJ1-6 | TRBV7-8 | CASSLQGQGDNSPLHF
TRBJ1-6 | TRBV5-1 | CASSLVSSTGGSPLHF